This is a list of T cell receptor beta chains from one sample in a study of shared clonotypes between healthy human individuals. This table comes from immunoSEQ multiplex PCR, and its TCRdb copy is limited to in-frame clones, with some not included. The table includes about 2.4 million clones, 90% to 95% detected once. The source material was naive CD4+ T cells from PBMCs. These receptor sequences come from a man aged 18 to 30 in good health. Some clones in this sample may be carry-over from other donors' samples. CDR3s include the opening cysteine and the closing phenylalanine or tryptophan. D genes are given only for firm matches. Clone size is not always given. Where it is, it says once, few, many or a class for expanded clones.

.	TRBV11-1	.	TRBJ2-7	CASSNTRYYEQYF	TGTGCCAGCAGCAACACTAGGTACTACGAGCAGTACTTC
.	TRBV28	.	TRBJ1-5	CASSFRRQGGQPQHF	TGTGCCAGCAGTTTTAGGCGTCAGGGCGGTCAGCCCCAGCATTTT
.	TRBV11-2	.	TRBJ2-2	CASSRGAGVIGGTGELFF	TGTGCCAGCTCTCGGGGGGCGGGAGTAATCGGTGGCACCGGGGAGCTGTTTTTT
.	TRBV4-1	.	TRBJ1-5	CASSQVLGRLSNQPQHF	TGCGCCAGCAGCCAAGTTCTGGGACGGTTAAGCAATCAGCCCCAGCATTTT
TRBD1	TRBV28	.	TRBJ2-3	CATNQPADRSSSTDTQYF	TGTGCCACCAATCAACCGGCGGACAGGTCGTCTAGCACAGATACGCAGTATTTT
.	TRBV5-5	.	TRBJ1-4	CASSLGGMDEKLFF	TGTGCCAGCAGCTTAGGGGGGATGGATGAAAAACTGTTTTTT
.	TRBV28	.	TRBJ1-5	CASSFVRGLSNQPQHF	TGTGCCAGCAGTTTCGTCAGGGGACTTAGCAATCAGCCCCAGCATTTT
.	TRBV9	.	TRBJ2-1	CASSETWDILSYNEQFF	TGTGCCAGCAGCGAGACCTGGGACATCCTGTCCTACAATGAGCAGTTCTTC
TRBD1	TRBV9	once	TRBJ2-6	CASSTSTGGSGANVLTF	TGTGCCAGCAGCACCTCGACAGGGGGCTCTGGGGCCAACGTCCTGACTTTC
TRBD1	TRBV18	.	TRBJ1-2	CASSPGQGNYGYTF	TGTGCCAGCTCCCCGGGACAGGGTAACTATGGCTACACCTTC
.	TRBV5-1	.	TRBJ2-7	CASSVDRTYEQYF	TGCGCCAGCAGCGTCGACAGGACCTACGAGCAGTACTTC
.	TRBV5-1	.	TRBJ2-1	CASRKTTSGVDEQFF	TGCGCCAGCAGGAAAACGACCTCAGGGGTAGATGAGCAGTTCTTC
.	TRBV18	.	TRBJ2-5	CASSPLGVQETQYF	TGTGCCAGCTCCCCTTTAGGCGTCCAAGAGACCCAGTACTTC
TRBD1	TRBV6-5	.	TRBJ2-5	CASSPTGGRGETQYF	TGTGCCAGCAGTCCCACAGGGGGTAGAGGAGAGACCCAGTACTTC
.	TRBV7-9	.	TRBJ2-1	CASSLARGSSYNEQFF	TGTGCCAGCAGCTTAGCGCGGGGTAGCTCCTACAATGAGCAGTTCTTC
.	TRBV28	few	TRBJ1-5	CASSVTALRQPQHF	TGTGCCAGCAGTGTGACGGCGCTTAGACAGCCCCAGCATTTT
.	TRBV6-5	.	TRBJ1-2	CASSSGQHHTF	TGTGCCAGCAGTTCCGGACAGCACCACACCTTC
.	TRBV2	few	TRBJ1-1	CASTRIGRSEAFF	TGTGCCAGCACACGAATTGGCAGGTCGGAAGCTTTCTTT
TRBD1	TRBV6-4	.	TRBJ2-2	CASSPGGRNTGELFF	TGTGCCAGCAGCCCAGGGGGCAGGAACACCGGGGAGCTGTTTTTT
.	TRBV5-5	.	TRBJ1-1	CASSQEFRRGTEAFF	TGTGCCAGCAGCCAAGAGTTCCGCCGGGGGACTGAAGCTTTCTTT
.	TRBV5-1	.	TRBJ2-7	CASSLGASAASYEQYF	TGCGCCAGCAGCTTGGGGGCTAGCGCAGCCTCCTACGAGCAGTACTTC
.	TRBV28	.	TRBJ2-1	CASSPGHGLGNEQFF	TGTGCCAGCAGTCCGGGACATGGCCTTGGCAATGAGCAGTTCTTC
.	TRBV7-2	.	TRBJ2-7	CASSSSWASSYEQYF	TGTGCCAGCAGCTCCTCGTGGGCCTCCAGCTACGAGCAGTACTTC
.	TRBV2	.	TRBJ1-1	CASVPEANTEAFF	TGTGCCAGCGTGCCGGAGGCGAACACTGAAGCTTTCTTT
TRBD2	TRBV4-3	.	TRBJ2-1	CASSQELIESSGSLEQFF	TGCGCCAGCAGCCAAGAATTAATAGAGTCTAGCGGGAGTTTGGAGCAGTTCTTC
.	TRBV19	.	TRBJ2-1	CASSIVPTYYNEQFF	TGTGCCAGTAGTATTGTGCCCACCTACTACAATGAGCAGTTCTTC
.	TRBV5-4	.	TRBJ2-7	CASSSGGHEQYF	TGTGCCAGCAGCTCCGGGGGGCACGAGCAGTACTTC
TRBD2	TRBV7-3	.	TRBJ2-7	CASSPIAGGPSEQYF	TGTGCCAGCAGCCCCATAGCGGGAGGGCCCAGCGAGCAGTACTTC
TRBD2	TRBV2	.	TRBJ2-1	CASSPRGSGEQFF	TGTGCCAGCAGTCCTCGCGGGAGCGGAGAGCAGTTCTTC
.	TRBV11-2	.	TRBJ2-5	CASTPYGGFQGETQYF	TGTGCCAGCACGCCCTACGGGGGCTTCCAAGGAGAGACCCAGTACTTC
.	TRBV19	.	TRBJ1-1	CASSILGTEAFF	TGTGCCAGTAGTATACTGGGAACTGAAGCTTTCTTT
TRBD1	TRBV4-1	.	TRBJ2-7	CASSRWGAGGNDEQYF	TGCGCCAGCAGCCGATGGGGGGCAGGGGGCAACGACGAGCAGTACTTC
.	TRBV28	.	TRBJ1-1	CASSSPDRTEAFF	TGTGCCAGCAGCTCGCCGGACAGAACTGAAGCTTTCTTT
TRBD1	TRBV14	.	TRBJ2-5	CASSHGTTGGETQYF	TGTGCCAGCAGCCATGGGACGACAGGGGGAGAGACCCAGTACTTC
.	TRBV5-6	.	TRBJ2-3	CASSFGAGSTDTQYF	TGTGCCAGCAGCTTCGGGGCGGGAAGCACAGATACGCAGTATTTT
.	TRBV18	once	TRBJ2-2	CASSPIGATGELFF	TGTGCCAGCTCACCTATAGGGGCGACGGGGGAGCTGTTTTTT
.	TRBV10-3	.	TRBJ2-2	CAISESLGPGGTGELFF	TGTGCCATCAGTGAGTCACTGGGGCCAGGTGGCACCGGGGAGCTGTTTTTT
TRBD2	TRBV30	.	TRBJ2-5	CAWTSGLQETQYF	TGTGCCTGGACTAGCGGGCTACAAGAGACCCAGTACTTC
TRBD1	TRBV5-4	once	TRBJ1-4	CASSRRDRGRGEKLFF	TGTGCCAGCAGCAGACGGGACAGGGGGCGCGGGGAAAAACTGTTTTTT
.	TRBV9	.	TRBJ2-2	CASSVPRSGELFF	TGTGCCAGCAGCGTCCCCCGCTCCGGGGAGCTGTTTTTT
TRBD1	TRBV15	.	TRBJ1-2	CATSRSSGQGFYGYTF	TGTGCCACCAGCAGATCTTCGGGACAGGGCTTTTATGGCTACACCTTC
TRBD2	TRBV5-6	.	TRBJ2-1	CASSYRASGTYNEQFF	TGTGCCAGCAGCTATAGAGCTAGCGGGACCTACAATGAGCAGTTCTTC
TRBD1	TRBV28	.	TRBJ1-1	CASSHSLGTVMNTEAFF	TGTGCCAGCAGCCACTCGCTAGGGACAGTCATGAACACTGAAGCTTTCTTT
TRBD1	TRBV4-3	.	TRBJ2-7	CASSWGLGDRGTYEQYF	TGCGCCAGCAGCTGGGGACTTGGGGACAGGGGTACCTACGAGCAGTACTTC
.	TRBV7-9	once	TRBJ2-2	CASVGAGPTGELFF	TGTGCCAGCGTGGGGGCAGGGCCCACCGGGGAGCTGTTTTTT
TRBD1	TRBV28	.	TRBJ2-2	CASIFGTGATGELFF	TGTGCCAGCATCTTCGGGACAGGGGCTACCGGGGAGCTGTTTTTT
TRBD2	TRBV15	.	TRBJ2-1	CATSSTSGNYNEQFF	TGTGCCACCAGCAGCACTAGCGGGAATTACAATGAGCAGTTCTTC
.	TRBV5-5	.	TRBJ1-2	CASSSGGRGYTF	TGTGCCAGCAGCTCTGGGGGGCGTGGCTACACCTTC
.	TRBV7-9	once	TRBJ1-4	CASSQGVLNEKLFF	TGTGCCAGCAGCCAAGGGGTTTTAAATGAAAAACTGTTTTTT
TRBD2	TRBV19	.	TRBJ2-7	CASRLAGGSYEQYF	TGTGCCAGTAGATTAGCGGGAGGGTCTTACGAGCAGTACTTC
.	TRBV7-9	once	TRBJ2-7	CASSLFQGGSYEQYF	TGTGCCAGCAGCTTATTCCAGGGGGGCTCCTACGAGCAGTACTTC
TRBD2	TRBV28	.	TRBJ2-1	CASSLAGGPFNEQFF	TGTGCCAGCAGTTTAGCGGGAGGGCCCTTCAATGAGCAGTTCTTC
TRBD1	TRBV28	.	TRBJ1-5	CASSFSDRGRGQPQHF	TGTGCCAGCAGCTTTTCCGACAGGGGTCGAGGTCAGCCCCAGCATTTT
.	TRBV28	.	TRBJ2-7	CASSLSAGKQYF	TGTGCCAGCAGTTTGAGTGCGGGAAAGCAGTACTTC
.	TRBV5-1	once	TRBJ1-5	CASSLDEGSGNQPQHF	TGCGCCAGCAGCTTGGATGAGGGCTCGGGGAATCAGCCCCAGCATTTT
TRBD1	TRBV7-9	.	TRBJ2-5	CASSSGDSYHQETQYF	TGTGCCAGCAGCTCCGGGGACAGCTACCACCAAGAGACCCAGTACTTC
.	TRBV18	few	TRBJ2-7	CASSPGYEQYF	TGTGCCAGCTCACCAGGCTACGAGCAGTACTTC
.	TRBV28	.	TRBJ2-5	CASSLIRTLRETQYF	TGTGCCAGCAGTTTGATTCGGACCCTGAGGGAGACCCAGTACTTC
TRBD1	TRBV7-2	.	TRBJ2-7	CASSLGQGFHYEQYF	TGTGCCAGCAGCCTGGGACAGGGGTTCCACTACGAGCAGTACTTC
.	TRBV21-1	.	TRBJ2-7	CASRGQGSSYEQYF	TGTGCCAGCAGAGGGCAGGGGAGCTCCTACGAGCAGTACTTC